This is a list of T cell receptor beta chains from one sample in a study of HIV-infected patients and healthy controls. TCRdb used MiXCR to reprocess the 5' RACE reads, holding one entry per CDR3 protein. The data contain 10,000 to 15,000 distinct CDR3 sequences, approximately 11% of them singletons. Input material: blood. These receptors originate from an adult in good health. CDR3s include the opening cysteine and the closing phenylalanine or tryptophan. Each record gives: J gene, V gene, clone size, D gene, CDR3 protein, CDR3 DNA. D genes are given only for firm matches. Clone sizes are given selectively: once, few, many, or a class where the clone is expanded.

TRBJ1-4,TRBV28,medium-sized,.,CASSYPGSLGEKLFF,TGTGCCAGCAGTTACCCGGGGTCACTCGGGGAAAAACTGTTTTTT
TRBJ2-5,TRBV25-1,many,TRBD1,CASSDGARGRVIGTQYF,TGTGCCAGCAGTGACGGGGCCAGGGGGCGTGTTATCGGGACCCAGTACTTC
TRBJ2-5,TRBV7-9,medium-sized,TRBD2,CASSPGTSGNQETQYF,TGTGCCAGCAGCCCTGGGACTAGCGGAAACCAAGAGACCCAGTACTTC
TRBJ2-3,TRBV27,medium-sized,.,CASSPPGSRSQRDTQYF,TGTGCCAGCAGCCCCCCCGGGAGTAGGTCTCAAAGGGATACGCAGTATTTT
TRBJ1-1,TRBV5-1,.,.,CASSPHGGSYTEAFF,TGCGCCAGCAGTCCCCACGGGGGGTCGTACACTGAAGCTTTCTTT
TRBJ2-7,TRBV6-5,medium-sized,.,CASRAFGRYEQYF,TGTGCCAGCCGGGCCTTTGGGCGGTACGAGCAGTACTTC
TRBJ1-4,TRBV7-2,.,TRBD1,CASSLTGPRTNEKLFF,TGTGCCAGCAGCTTGACAGGGCCTAGAACTAATGAAAAACTGTTTTTT
TRBJ1-1,TRBV6-5,.,TRBD1,CASSYWTGGGSTFEAFF,TGTGCCAGCAGTTATTGGACAGGAGGGGGTAGTACCTTTGAAGCTTTCTTT
TRBJ2-1,TRBV11-2,many,.,CASSFIGVNEQFF,TGTGCCAGCAGCTTTATTGGGGTGAATGAGCAGTTCTTC
TRBJ2-3,TRBV29-1,many,.,CGIRQPTITDTQYF,TGCGGGATCCGACAGCCAACAATAACAGATACGCAGTATTTT
TRBJ2-7,TRBV12-3/TRBV12-4,.,TRBD2,CASSLRRAGEGEQYF,TGTGCCAGCAGTTTACGTCGAGCGGGAGAGGGGGAGCAGTACTTC
TRBJ1-2,TRBV5-4,few,TRBD1,CASRDADRVINGYTF,TGTGCCAGCAGAGATGCTGACAGGGTGATTAATGGCTACACCTTC
TRBJ1-3,TRBV29-1,medium-sized,TRBD1,CSAAGGSGNTIYF,TGCAGCGCTGCAGGGGGGTCTGGAAACACCATATATTTT
TRBJ1-2,TRBV29-1,many,.,CSVGGTGQYGYTF,TGCAGCGTTGGAGGAACAGGTCAATATGGCTACACCTTC
TRBJ1-4,TRBV7-8,many,.,CASSLDRVGKLFF,TGTGCCAGCAGCTTAGACAGGGTTGGAAAACTGTTTTTT
TRBJ2-5,TRBV5-1,few,TRBD2,CASSLLTGLAEETQYF,TGCGCCAGCAGCTTGTTAACCGGACTAGCGGAAGAGACCCAGTACTTC
TRBJ2-3,TRBV6-2/TRBV6-3,.,.,CASTEPGALFTDTQYF,TGTGCCAGCACCGAACCGGGAGCCTTATTCACAGATACGCAGTATTTT
TRBJ2-5,TRBV7-9,medium-sized,.,CASSRQYVLPAHQETQYF,TGTGCCAGCAGCCGACAATATGTGTTACCCGCGCACCAAGAGACCCAGTACTTC
TRBJ2-1,TRBV30,many,.,CAWSVLGPEQFF,TGTGCCTGGAGTGTATTAGGGCCTGAGCAGTTCTTC
TRBJ2-1,TRBV24-1,many,TRBD2,CATSPSGAYNEQFF,TGTGCCACCAGCCCTAGCGGAGCGTACAATGAGCAGTTCTTC
TRBJ2-3,TRBV12-3/TRBV12-4,medium-sized,.,CASSLFGGYTDTQYF,TGTGCCAGCAGTTTATTCGGGGGATACACAGATACGCAGTATTTT
TRBJ2-7,TRBV5-4,many,TRBD2,CASSSRLAQSYEQYF,TGTGCCAGCAGCTCCCGACTAGCGCAATCCTACGAGCAGTACTTC
TRBJ2-3,TRBV20-1,medium-sized,TRBD2,CSGAGLAGADTQYF,TGCAGTGGGGCAGGACTAGCGGGAGCAGATACGCAGTATTTT
TRBJ2-1,TRBV2,medium-sized,.,CASMKGGDEQFF,TGTGCCAGCATGAAGGGGGGGGATGAGCAGTTCTTC
TRBJ2-3,TRBV6-1,medium-sized,.,CASSEGLGYPYF,TGTGCCAGCAGTGAAGGGCTAGGATATCCGTATTTT
TRBJ1-1,TRBV7-2,.,.,CASSLLGGNTEAFF,TGTGCCAGCAGCTTATTGGGAGGAAACACTGAAGCTTTCTTT
TRBJ2-2,TRBV28,.,.,CASSLSGTMNTGELFF,TGTGCCAGCAGTCTCTCCGGGACAATGAACACCGGGGAGCTGTTTTTT
TRBJ2-4,TRBV29-1,medium-sized,TRBD2,CSVETSAYERNIQYF,TGCAGCGTTGAGACTAGCGCGTATGAGAGAAACATTCAGTACTTC